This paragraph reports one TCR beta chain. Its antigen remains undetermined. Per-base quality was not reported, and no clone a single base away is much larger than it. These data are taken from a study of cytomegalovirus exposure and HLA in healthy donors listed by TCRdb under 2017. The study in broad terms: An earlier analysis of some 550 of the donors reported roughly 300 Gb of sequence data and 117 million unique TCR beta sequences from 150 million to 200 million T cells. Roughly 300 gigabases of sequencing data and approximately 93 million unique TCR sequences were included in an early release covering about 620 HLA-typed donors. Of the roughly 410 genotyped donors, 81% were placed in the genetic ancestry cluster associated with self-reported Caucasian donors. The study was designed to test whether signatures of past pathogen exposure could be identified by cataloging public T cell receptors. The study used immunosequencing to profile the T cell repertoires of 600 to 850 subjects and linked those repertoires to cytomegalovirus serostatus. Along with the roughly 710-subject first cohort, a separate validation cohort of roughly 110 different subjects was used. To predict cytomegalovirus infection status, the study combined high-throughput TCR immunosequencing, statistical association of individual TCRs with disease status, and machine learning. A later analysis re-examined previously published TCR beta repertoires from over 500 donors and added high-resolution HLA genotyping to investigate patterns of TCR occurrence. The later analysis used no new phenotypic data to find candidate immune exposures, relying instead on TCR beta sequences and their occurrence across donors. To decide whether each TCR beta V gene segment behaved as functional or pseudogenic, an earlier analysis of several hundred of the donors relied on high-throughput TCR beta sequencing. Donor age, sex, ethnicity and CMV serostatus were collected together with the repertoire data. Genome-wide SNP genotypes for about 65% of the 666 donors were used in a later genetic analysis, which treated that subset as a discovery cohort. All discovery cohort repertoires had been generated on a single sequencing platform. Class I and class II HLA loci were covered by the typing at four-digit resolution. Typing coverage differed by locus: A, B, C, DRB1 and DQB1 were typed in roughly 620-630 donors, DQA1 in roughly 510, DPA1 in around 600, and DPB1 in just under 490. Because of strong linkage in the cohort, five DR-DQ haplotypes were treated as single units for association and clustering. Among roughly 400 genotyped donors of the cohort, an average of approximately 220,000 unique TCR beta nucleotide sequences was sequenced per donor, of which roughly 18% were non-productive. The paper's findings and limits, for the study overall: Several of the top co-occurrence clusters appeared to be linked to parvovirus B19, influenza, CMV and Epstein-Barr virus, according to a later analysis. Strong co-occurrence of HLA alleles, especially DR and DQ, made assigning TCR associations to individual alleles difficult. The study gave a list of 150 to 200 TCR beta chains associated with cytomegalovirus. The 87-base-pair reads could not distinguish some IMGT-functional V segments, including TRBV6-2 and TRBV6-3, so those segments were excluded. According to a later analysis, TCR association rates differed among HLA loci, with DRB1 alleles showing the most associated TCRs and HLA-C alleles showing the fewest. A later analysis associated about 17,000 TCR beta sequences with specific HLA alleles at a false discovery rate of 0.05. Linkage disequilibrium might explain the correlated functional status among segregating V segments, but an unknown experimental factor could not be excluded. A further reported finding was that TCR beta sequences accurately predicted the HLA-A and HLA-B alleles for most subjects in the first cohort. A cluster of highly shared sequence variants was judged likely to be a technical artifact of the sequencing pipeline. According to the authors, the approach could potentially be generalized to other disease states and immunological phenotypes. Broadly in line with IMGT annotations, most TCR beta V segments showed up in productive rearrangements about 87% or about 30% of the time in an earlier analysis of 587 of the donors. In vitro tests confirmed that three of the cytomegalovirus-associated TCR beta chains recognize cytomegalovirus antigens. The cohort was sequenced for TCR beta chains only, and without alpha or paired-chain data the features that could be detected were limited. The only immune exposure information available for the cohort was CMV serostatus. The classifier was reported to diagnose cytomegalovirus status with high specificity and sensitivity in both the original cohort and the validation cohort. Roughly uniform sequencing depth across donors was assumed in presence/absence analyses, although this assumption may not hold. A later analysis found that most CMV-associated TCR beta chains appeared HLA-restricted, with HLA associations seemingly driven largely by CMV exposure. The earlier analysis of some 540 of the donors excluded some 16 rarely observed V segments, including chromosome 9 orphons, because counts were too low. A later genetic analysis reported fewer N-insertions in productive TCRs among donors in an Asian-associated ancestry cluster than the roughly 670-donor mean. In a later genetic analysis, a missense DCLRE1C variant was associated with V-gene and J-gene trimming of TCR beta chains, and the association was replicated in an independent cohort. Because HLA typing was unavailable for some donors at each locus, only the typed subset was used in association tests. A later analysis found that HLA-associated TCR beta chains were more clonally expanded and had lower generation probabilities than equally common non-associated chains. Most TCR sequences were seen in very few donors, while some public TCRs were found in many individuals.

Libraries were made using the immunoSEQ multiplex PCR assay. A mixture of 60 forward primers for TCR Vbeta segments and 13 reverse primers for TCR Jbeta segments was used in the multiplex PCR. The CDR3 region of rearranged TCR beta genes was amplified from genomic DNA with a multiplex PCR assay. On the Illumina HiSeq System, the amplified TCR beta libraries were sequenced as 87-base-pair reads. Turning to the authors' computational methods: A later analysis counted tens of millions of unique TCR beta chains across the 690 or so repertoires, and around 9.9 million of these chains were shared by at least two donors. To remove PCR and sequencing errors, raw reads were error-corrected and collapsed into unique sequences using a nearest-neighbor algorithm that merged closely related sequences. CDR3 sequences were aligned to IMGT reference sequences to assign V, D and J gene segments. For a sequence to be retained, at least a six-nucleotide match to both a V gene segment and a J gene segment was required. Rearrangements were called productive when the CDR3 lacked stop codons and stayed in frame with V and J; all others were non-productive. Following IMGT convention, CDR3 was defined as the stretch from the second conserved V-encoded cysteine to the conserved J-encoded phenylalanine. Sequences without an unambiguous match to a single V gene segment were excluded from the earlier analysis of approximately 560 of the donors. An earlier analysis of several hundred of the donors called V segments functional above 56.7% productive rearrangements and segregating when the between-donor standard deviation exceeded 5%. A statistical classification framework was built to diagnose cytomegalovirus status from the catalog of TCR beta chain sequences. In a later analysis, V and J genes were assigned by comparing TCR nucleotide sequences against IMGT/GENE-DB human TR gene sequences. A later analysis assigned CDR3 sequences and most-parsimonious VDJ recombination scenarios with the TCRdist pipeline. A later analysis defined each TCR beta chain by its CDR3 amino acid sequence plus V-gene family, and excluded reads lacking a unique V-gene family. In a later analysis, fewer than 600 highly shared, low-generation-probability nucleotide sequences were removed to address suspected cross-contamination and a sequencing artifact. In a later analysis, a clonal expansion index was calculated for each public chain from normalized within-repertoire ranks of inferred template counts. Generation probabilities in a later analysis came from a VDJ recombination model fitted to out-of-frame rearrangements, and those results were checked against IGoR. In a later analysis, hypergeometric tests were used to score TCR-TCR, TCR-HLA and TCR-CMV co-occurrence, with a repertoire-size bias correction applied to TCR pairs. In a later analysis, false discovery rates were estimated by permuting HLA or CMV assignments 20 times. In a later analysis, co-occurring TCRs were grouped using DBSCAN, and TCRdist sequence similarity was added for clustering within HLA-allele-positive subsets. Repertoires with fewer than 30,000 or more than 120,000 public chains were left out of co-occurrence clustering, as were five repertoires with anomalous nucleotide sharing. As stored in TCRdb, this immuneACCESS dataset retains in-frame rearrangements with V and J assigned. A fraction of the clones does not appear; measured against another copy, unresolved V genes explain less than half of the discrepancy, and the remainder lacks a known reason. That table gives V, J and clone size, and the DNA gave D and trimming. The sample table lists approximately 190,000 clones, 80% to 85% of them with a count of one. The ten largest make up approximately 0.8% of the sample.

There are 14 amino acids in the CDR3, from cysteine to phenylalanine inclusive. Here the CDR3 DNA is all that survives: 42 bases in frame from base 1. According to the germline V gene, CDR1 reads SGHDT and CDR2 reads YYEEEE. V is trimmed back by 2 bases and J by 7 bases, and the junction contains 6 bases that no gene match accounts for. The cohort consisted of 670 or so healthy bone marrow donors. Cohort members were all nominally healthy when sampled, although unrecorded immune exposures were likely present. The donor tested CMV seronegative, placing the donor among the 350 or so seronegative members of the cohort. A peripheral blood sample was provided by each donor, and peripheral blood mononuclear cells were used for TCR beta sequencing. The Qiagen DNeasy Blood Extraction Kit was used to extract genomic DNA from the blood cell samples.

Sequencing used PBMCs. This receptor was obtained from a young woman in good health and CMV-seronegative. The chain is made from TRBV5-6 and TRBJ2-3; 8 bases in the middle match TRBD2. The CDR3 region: CASSFLAGGNTQYF. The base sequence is TGTGCCAGCAGCTTCCTGGCGGGGGGTAATACGCAGTATTTT. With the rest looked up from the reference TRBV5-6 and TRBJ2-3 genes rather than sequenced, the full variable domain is DAGVTQSPTHLIKTRGQQVTLRCSPKSGHDTVSWYQQALGQGPQFIFQYYEEEERQRGNFPDRFSGHQFPNYSSELNVNALLLGDSALYLCASSFLAGGNTQYFGPGTRLTVL.